This TCR beta chain was sequenced in a study of molecular identifiers for immune sequencing clone quantification (dated by TCRdb to the late 2010s). Notes on the research overall: For a replicate experiment, RNA from roughly 20,000 or 100,000 naive CD8 T cells was divided into five aliquots, and four of the five aliquots were sequenced. This methods study used CD8 T cells to benchmark TCR RNA copy counting and molecular-identifier clustering-based TCR repertoire sequencing (MIDCIRS).

Receptor amplification or capture employed PCR. TCRdb names NextSeq 500 as the instrument used. Preparation of bulk TCR libraries followed a previously described approach, with the TCR primers listed in Table S5. Total RNA was purified with the Qiagen AllPrep DNA/RNA kit. Reads from multiple sequencing runs of the same library were pooled before analysis. The study's own analysis went as follows. Reads were retained only if the reads had an exact TCR constant sequence, and the retained reads were trimmed to 150 nt and grouped according to their 12-nt molecular barcodes. Reads within each barcode group were sub-clustered using a 15% Levenshtein threshold, and quality-weighted consensus sequences were constructed for each RNA molecule. Non-functional sequences were removed, as were lower-count sequences one edit away from another. Based on a fit of two negative binomial distributions, barcode sub-clusters having less than 20% of the maximum read count were discarded. TCRdb redid the processing of the public reads, applying fastp at Q25 and MiXCR, and retained in-frame beta chains. CDR3 protein sequences are deduplicated, and each keeps its most common genes and DNA. The V and J calls reflect TCRdb's pipeline rather than the authors' work. Within this sample are more than 95,000 distinct CDR3 sequences, with roughly a quarter of them counted one time only. The ten top clones hold about 0.94% of the sample.

Libraries of naive CD8 T cells were built from approximately 20,000 to 980,000 sorted cells, with 10%, 30% or 50% of the purified RNA used. On a BD FACSAria II, naive CD8 T cells were FACS-sorted as CD8+CD4-CCR7+CD45RA+ and collected into RLT Plus buffer. Nine to eleven TCR copies' worth of Jurkat RNA were spiked into roughly 18,000-1,000,000 naive CD8 T cell samples to test detection sensitivity. Enrichment of CD8 T cells was done with RosetteSep CD8+ T Cell Enrichment Cocktail plus Ficoll-Paque, and ACK red cell lysis came afterward. The research as a whole found: When barcode sub-clustering was not used, chimeric consensus sequences inflated TCR diversity, with chimeras reaching as high as 47%. Modeling gave about three recovered TCR RNA copies per cell versus around 10 by digital PCR, implying around 30% capture efficiency. Highly expanded clone sizes could be underestimated if identical TCR molecules share a barcode. A single cell's worth of spiked-in Jurkat TCR RNA was reported detectable even among one million naive CD8 T cells. The naive libraries included spiked-in Jurkat TCR RNA (around 9 copies' worth), and this RNA is not part of the donor repertoire. In CMV-specific effector cells, over 98% of molecules were held by clones above 20 RNA copies, whereas under 1% of molecules were held by such clones in naive cells.

In the case of this clonotype: What antigen it recognizes has not been identified. One end of the junction is discordant with germline, which a read error may explain.

CDR1 MGHRA and CDR2 YSYEKL are derived from the germline V gene. Taken from cysteine to phenylalanine, the CDR3 has 15 residues. The CDR3 DNA has 45 bases and is translated from base 1. This clonotype was obtained from a human donor in good health. Some libraries in this study had Jurkat cell RNA spiked in. The rearranged chain carries TRBV4-1 and TRBJ1-1; TRBD1 is perhaps the D gene, given 6 matching bases. Sequences were obtained from naive CD8+ T cells from blood, with Jurkat cell RNA spiked in. The label giving this sample's cell subset or site can be read as: FACS-sorted CD8+CD4-CCR7+CD45RA+ naive T cells. The sequenced DNA is TGCGCCAGCAGCCAAGCGCCAGGGGTGAGGACTGCAGCTTTCTTT. It translates to CASSQAPGVRTAAFF.